This T cell receptor beta chain was recorded in a study of blood T cells in healthy people across ages. Then a second PCR, running roughly 7 to 11 cycles, was carried out with a sample-barcoded 5' primer and a J-beta primer mix. In TCRdb, the 5' RACE reads were re-called with MiXCR into one record per CDR3 protein. There are about 840,000 distinct CDR3 sequences in the sample; approximately 32% occur only once, and roughly 10% lies in the top ten. Germline loops: CDR1 KGHDR, CDR2 SFDVKD. This CDR3 is 15 amino acids long. Per sample, a minimum of 6 million PBMCs were isolated. Only a few counts were recorded for this clonotype. Its specificity is unknown. The junction and the germline gene differ at one end; a read error may be behind it. General observations from the study: Percentage of naive T cells showed a strong correlation with TCR beta diversity.

These data were also reused for a study on T cells of mothers and their children. That study adds: All donors were healthy and Caucasian; they were three mothers and their six children. All extracted RNA went into cDNA synthesis, around 1.4 ug per 15 ul.

This TCR derives from a woman aged 40 to 49 in good health. The specimen was blood. The rearrangement joins TRBV24-1 to TRBJ2-4; D is perhaps TRBD1 or TRBD2 (6 bases each). The DNA end favors TRBJ2-5, so the J call may be wrong. CDR3 coding DNA: TGTGTCACCAGTGATTGGTCGGGGGCGGAGGAGACCCAGTACTTC. Encoded protein: CVTSDWSGAEETQYF.